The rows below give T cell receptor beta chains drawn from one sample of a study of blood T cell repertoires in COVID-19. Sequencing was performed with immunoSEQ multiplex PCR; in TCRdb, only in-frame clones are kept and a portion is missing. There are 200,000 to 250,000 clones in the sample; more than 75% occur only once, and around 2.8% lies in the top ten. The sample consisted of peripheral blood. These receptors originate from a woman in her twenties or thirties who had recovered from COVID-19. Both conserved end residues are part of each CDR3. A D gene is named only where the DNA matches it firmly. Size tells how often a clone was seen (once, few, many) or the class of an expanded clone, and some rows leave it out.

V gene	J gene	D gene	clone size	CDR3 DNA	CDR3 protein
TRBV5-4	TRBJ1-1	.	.	TGTGCCAGCAGCCCCGGAGGACAGCCGAACACTGAAGCTTTCTTT	CASSPGGQPNTEAFF
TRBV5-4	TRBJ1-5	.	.	TGTGCCAGCAGCACCAGCCCCGGGGAGGATCAGCCCCAGCATTTT	CASSTSPGEDQPQHF
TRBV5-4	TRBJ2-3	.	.	TGTGCCAGCTCAACCCGGGGGTTGCGACAGTCCACAGATACGCAGTATTTT	CASSTRGLRQSTDTQYF
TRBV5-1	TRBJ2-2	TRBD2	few	TGCGCCAGCAGCTTGGCAGGTAGCGGGGGATTGAACACCGGGGAGCTGTTTTTT	CASSLAGSGGLNTGELFF
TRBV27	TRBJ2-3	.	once	TGTGCCAGCAGAAGGTTTAGCGGTACAGATACGCAGTATTTT	CASRRFSGTDTQYF
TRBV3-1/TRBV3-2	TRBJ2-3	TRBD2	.	TGTGCCAGCAGCCAGGGACTAGCCCTCAACACAGATACGCAGTATTTT	CASSQGLALNTDTQYF
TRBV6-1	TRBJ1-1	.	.	TGTGCCAGCAGTGATAGTGTCAGGGGCCTGGGCACTGAAGCTTTCTTT	CASSDSVRGLGTEAFF
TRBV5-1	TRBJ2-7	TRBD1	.	TGCGCCAGCAGCCCGGGGACAGCCTCCTACGAGCAGTACTTC	CASSPGTASYEQYF
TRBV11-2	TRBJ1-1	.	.	TGTGCCAGCAGCACAACAGGGAGGGGGTCAGACACTGAAGCTTTCTTT	CASSTTGRGSDTEAFF
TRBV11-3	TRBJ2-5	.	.	TGTGCCAGCAGCCAAGGCAGCGGCGGACAAGAGACCCAGTACTTC	CASSQGSGGQETQYF
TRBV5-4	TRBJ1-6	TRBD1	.	TGTGCCAGCAGCTTGGCGGACAGGGATGGTTCACCCCTCCACTTT	CASSLADRDGSPLHF
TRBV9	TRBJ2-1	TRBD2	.	TGTGCCAGCAGCGGGGGAGGACTAGCCGTCTACAATGAGCAGTTCTTC	CASSGGGLAVYNEQFF
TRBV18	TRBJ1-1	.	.	TGTGCCAGCTCACCACTTTCTCTGAACCTAGGAACTGAAGCTTTCTTT	CASSPLSLNLGTEAFF
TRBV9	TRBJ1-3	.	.	TGTGCCAGCAGTCATGAGACAGGCTCCTTCTCTGGAAACACCATATATTTT	CASSHETGSFSGNTIYF
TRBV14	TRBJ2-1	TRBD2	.	TGTGCCAGCAGCCCCATGAGACAGGGGTGGGGACTAGCGGACAATGAGCAGTTCTTC	CASSPMRQGWGLADNEQFF
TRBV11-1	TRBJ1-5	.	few	TGTGCCAGCAGCTTAGATACCCGGGGGCCCCAGCATTTT	CASSLDTRGPQHF
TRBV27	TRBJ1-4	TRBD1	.	TGTGCCAGCAGCCTCAGGACAGGGAAGGGGTCGGAAAAACTGTTTTTT	CASSLRTGKGSEKLFF
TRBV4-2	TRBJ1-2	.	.	TGTGCCAGCAGCATCCACAGGGTTCAGGACTATGGCTACACCTTC	CASSIHRVQDYGYTF
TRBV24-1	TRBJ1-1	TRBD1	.	TGTGCCACGAGGGGGCGCGAGGAAGCTTTCTTT	CATRGREEAFF
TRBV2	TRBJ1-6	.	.	TGTGCCAGCAGTGAAATCGGGAGCTCCTATAATTCACCCCTCCACTTT	CASSEIGSSYNSPLHF
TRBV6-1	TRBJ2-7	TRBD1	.	TGTGCCAGCAGTGAAGCCGGGACAGGGGTCTACGAGCAGTACTTC	CASSEAGTGVYEQYF
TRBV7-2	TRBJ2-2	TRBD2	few	TGTGCCAGCAGCTTAGCGGGACTAGCGGACACCGGGGAGCTGTTTTTT	CASSLAGLADTGELFF
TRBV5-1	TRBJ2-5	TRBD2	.	TGCGCCAGCAGCGCCGGACTAGCGGGGGGGCAGGAGACCCAGTACTTC	CASSAGLAGGQETQYF
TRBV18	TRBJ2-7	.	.	TGTGCCAGCTCGCCACGAAGACAGGATTACTACGAGCAGTACTTC	CASSPRRQDYYEQYF
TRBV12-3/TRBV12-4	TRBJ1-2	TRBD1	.	TGTGCCAGCAGGCTCGACAGGGGATTATCCTACACCTTC	CASRLDRGLSYTF
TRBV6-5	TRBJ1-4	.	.	TGTGCCAGCAGCCTTGAACCGGCAACTAATGAAAAACTGTTTTTT	CASSLEPATNEKLFF
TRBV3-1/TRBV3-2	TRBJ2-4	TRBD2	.	TGTGCCAGCAGCCGCCGGGGGGAAGCCAAAAACATTCAGTACTTC	CASSRRGEAKNIQYF
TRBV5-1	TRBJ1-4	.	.	TGCGCCAGCAGCTTGGGTCCGGTGGCTAATGAAAAACTGTTTTTT	CASSLGPVANEKLFF